This T cell receptor (beta chain) appears in the sequencing data of a study of T and B cells in COVID-19 patients. Findings and caveats of the study: At recovery TRB diversity and richness exceeded healthy donors, after highly clonal active COVID-19 repertoires.

BIOMED2 TRB-A/B primer pools were used in multiplex TRB PCR. MiXCR was run by TCRdb on the multiplex PCR reads, yielding one entry per CDR3 protein. The data hold roughly 7,100 distinct CDR3 sequences, with 26% observed a single time. The V gene's germline CDR1 is MNHEY and CDR2 SVGEGT. With 4 bases removed from V and 3 bases from J, the gap between germline ends came to 8 bases. This CDR3 region has 13 residues. Blood genomic DNA input for TRB amplification was about 240-500 ng. By share, this clonotype counts as medium-sized. Its antigen is currently unknown. The origin of this receptor is a human donor with active COVID-19. Sequencing input: blood. The J gene is TRBJ2-3, the V gene TRBV6-2 or TRBV6-3; possibly TRBD1 for D (5 bases). The CDR3 DNA reads TGTGCCAGCAGTTCACAGGTTACAGATACGCAGTATTTT. This codes for CASSSQVTDTQYF.